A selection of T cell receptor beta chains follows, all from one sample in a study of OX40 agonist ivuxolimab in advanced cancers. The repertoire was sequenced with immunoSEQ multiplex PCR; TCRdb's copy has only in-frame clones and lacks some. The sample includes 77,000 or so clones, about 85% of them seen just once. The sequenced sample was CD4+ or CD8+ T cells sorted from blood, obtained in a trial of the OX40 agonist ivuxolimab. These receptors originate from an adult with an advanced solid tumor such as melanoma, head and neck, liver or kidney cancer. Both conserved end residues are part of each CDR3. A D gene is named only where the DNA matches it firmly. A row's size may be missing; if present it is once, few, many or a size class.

cdr3_aa: CASSRQGNTGELFF
cdr3_nt: TGTGCCAGCAGTAGACAGGGGAACACCGGGGAGCTGTTTTTT
d_call: TRBD1
v_call: TRBV6-5
j_call: TRBJ2-2
clone_size: -

cdr3_aa: CASSPQLQTGGYQETQYF
cdr3_nt: TGCGCCAGCAGCCCCCAACTTCAGACAGGGGGCTACCAAGAGACCCAGTACTTC
d_call: TRBD1
v_call: TRBV5-1
j_call: TRBJ2-5
clone_size: -

cdr3_aa: CASSVATGSFSGNTIYF
cdr3_nt: TGTGCCAGCAGCGTAGCGACAGGGTCCTTCTCTGGAAACACCATATATTTT
d_call: TRBD1
v_call: TRBV9
j_call: TRBJ1-3
clone_size: -

cdr3_aa: CASSLSGSSYEQYF
cdr3_nt: TGTGCCAGCAGCCTAAGCGGGAGTTCCTACGAGCAGTACTTC
d_call: TRBD2
v_call: TRBV7-9
j_call: TRBJ2-7
clone_size: -

cdr3_aa: CASGGMNTEAFF
cdr3_nt: TGTGCCAGCGGAGGTATGAACACTGAAGCTTTCTTT
d_call: -
v_call: TRBV6-5
j_call: TRBJ1-1
clone_size: -

cdr3_aa: CATSKLAGSDQPQHF
cdr3_nt: TGTGCCACCTCAAAATTGGCAGGGTCGGATCAGCCCCAGCATTTT
d_call: -
v_call: TRBV19
j_call: TRBJ1-5
clone_size: -

cdr3_aa: CASSYTAEGSPLHF
cdr3_nt: TGTGCCAGCAGTTATACGGCAGAGGGTTCACCCCTCCACTTT
d_call: -
v_call: TRBV6-5
j_call: TRBJ1-6
clone_size: -

cdr3_aa: CASRPTQMNTEAFF
cdr3_nt: TGTGCCAGCAGGCCCACACAAATGAACACTGAAGCTTTCTTT
d_call: -
v_call: TRBV5-6
j_call: TRBJ1-1
clone_size: -

cdr3_aa: CASSQVLGLGEKLFF
cdr3_nt: TGTGCCAGCAGCCAAGTATTGGGCCTGGGCGAAAAACTGTTTTTT
d_call: -
v_call: TRBV14
j_call: TRBJ1-4
clone_size: -

cdr3_aa: CASTRGRESGANVLTF
cdr3_nt: TGTGCTTCGACCAGGGGGCGCGAGTCTGGGGCCAACGTCCTGACTTTC
d_call: TRBD1
v_call: TRBV10-3
j_call: TRBJ2-6
clone_size: -

cdr3_aa: CASSSPGTGENEKLFF
cdr3_nt: TGTGCCAGCAGCTCCCCTGGGACAGGGGAGAATGAAAAACTGTTTTTT
d_call: TRBD1
v_call: TRBV7-9
j_call: TRBJ1-4
clone_size: once

cdr3_aa: CASSFSGRDDNEQFF
cdr3_nt: TGTGCCAGCAGCTTTAGCGGGAGGGACGACAATGAGCAGTTCTTC
d_call: TRBD2
v_call: TRBV7-3
j_call: TRBJ2-1
clone_size: -

cdr3_aa: CASSAGESYEQYF
cdr3_nt: TGTGCCAGTAGTGCCGGGGAATCCTACGAGCAGTACTTC
d_call: -
v_call: TRBV19
j_call: TRBJ2-7
clone_size: -

cdr3_aa: CASRRMDLVFSLAKNIQYF
cdr3_nt: TGTGCCAGCAGAAGAATGGATTTGGTGTTTTCACTAGCCAAAAACATTCAGTACTTC
d_call: -
v_call: TRBV21-1
j_call: TRBJ2-4
clone_size: -

cdr3_aa: CASSIKYQENRDEQYF
cdr3_nt: TGTGCCAGCAGCATAAAATATCAGGAGAACAGGGACGAGCAGTACTTC
d_call: -
v_call: TRBV11-2
j_call: TRBJ2-7
clone_size: -

cdr3_aa: CASSLSTGEQYF
cdr3_nt: TGTGCCAGCTCACTTTCGACCGGGGAGCAGTACTTC
d_call: -
v_call: TRBV18
j_call: TRBJ2-7
clone_size: -

cdr3_aa: CASSLVNSPLHF
cdr3_nt: TGTGCCAGCAGCTTAGTCAATTCACCCCTCCACTTT
d_call: -
v_call: TRBV7-2
j_call: TRBJ1-6
clone_size: -

cdr3_aa: CASSYSGRTGGSPLHF
cdr3_nt: TGTGCCAGCAGTTACAGTGGCCGAACCGGTGGGTCACCCCTCCACTTT
d_call: -
v_call: TRBV6-9
j_call: TRBJ1-6
clone_size: few

cdr3_aa: CASSLFPAGTSTDTQYF
cdr3_nt: TGTGCCAGCAGCTTATTTCCAGCGGGGACTAGCACAGATACGCAGTATTTT
d_call: TRBD2
v_call: TRBV7-3
j_call: TRBJ2-3
clone_size: -

cdr3_aa: CASSPTGQVSGNTIYF
cdr3_nt: TGTGCCAGCAGCCCCACTGGACAGGTCTCTGGAAACACCATATATTTT
d_call: TRBD1
v_call: TRBV9
j_call: TRBJ1-3
clone_size: -

cdr3_aa: CAIRALGTDYTEAFF
cdr3_nt: TGTGCCATCAGGGCCCTGGGGACAGACTACACTGAAGCTTTCTTT
d_call: TRBD1
v_call: TRBV10-3
j_call: TRBJ1-1
clone_size: -

cdr3_aa: CASSVDISATNEKLFF
cdr3_nt: TGTGCCAGCAGCGTAGACATAAGTGCAACTAATGAAAAACTGTTTTTT
d_call: -
v_call: TRBV9
j_call: TRBJ1-4
clone_size: -

cdr3_aa: CASSPAGREGLEQYF
cdr3_nt: TGTGCCAGCAGCCCGGCTGGGCGAGAGGGGCTCGAGCAGTACTTC
d_call: -
v_call: TRBV5-4
j_call: TRBJ2-7
clone_size: -

cdr3_aa: CASSGRTGGGEKLFF
cdr3_nt: TGTGCCAGCAGCGGGAGGACGGGAGGGGGTGAAAAACTGTTTTTT
d_call: -
v_call: TRBV7-2
j_call: TRBJ1-4
clone_size: -

cdr3_aa: CASSRRVPYEQYF
cdr3_nt: TGTGCCAGCAGCCGACGAGTCCCGTACGAGCAGTACTTC
d_call: -
v_call: TRBV6-5
j_call: TRBJ2-7
clone_size: -

cdr3_aa: CATTSGAGQTKNIQYF
cdr3_nt: TGTGCCACCACATCGGGGGCGGGCCAAACCAAAAACATTCAGTACTTC
d_call: -
v_call: TRBV15
j_call: TRBJ2-4
clone_size: -

cdr3_aa: CASSLSPSGNYNEQFF
cdr3_nt: TGCGCCAGCAGCTTATCCCCTAGCGGGAACTACAATGAGCAGTTCTTC
d_call: TRBD2
v_call: TRBV5-1
j_call: TRBJ2-1
clone_size: -

cdr3_aa: CAWNQEGRGGYTF
cdr3_nt: TGTGCCTGGAATCAAGAGGGGCGGGGTGGCTACACCTTC
d_call: -
v_call: TRBV30
j_call: TRBJ1-2
clone_size: -

cdr3_aa: CASSLASRGQGYGYTF
cdr3_nt: TGCGCCAGCAGCTTGGCTAGCCGGGGGCAGGGCTATGGCTACACCTTC
d_call: -
v_call: TRBV5-1
j_call: TRBJ1-2
clone_size: -

cdr3_aa: CASSESRGFGNTIYF
cdr3_nt: TGCGCCAGCAGTGAGTCTAGGGGGTTTGGAAACACCATATATTTT
d_call: -
v_call: TRBV10-1
j_call: TRBJ1-3
clone_size: -

cdr3_aa: CASTLIGEGTKQYF
cdr3_nt: TGTGCCAGCACCCTCATCGGTGAGGGGACAAAGCAGTACTTC
d_call: -
v_call: TRBV5-4
j_call: TRBJ2-7
clone_size: -

cdr3_aa: CASSENSGMNTEAFF
cdr3_nt: TGTGCCAGCAGTGAAAACTCGGGGATGAACACTGAAGCTTTCTTT
d_call: -
v_call: TRBV6-1
j_call: TRBJ1-1
clone_size: -

cdr3_aa: CATQRGFYEQYF
cdr3_nt: TGTGCCACCCAGCGGGGGTTCTACGAGCAGTACTTC
d_call: TRBD2
v_call: TRBV6-1
j_call: TRBJ2-7
clone_size: -

cdr3_aa: CASSLMGLAYEQYF
cdr3_nt: TGTGCCAGCAGTTTAATGGGACTAGCCTACGAGCAGTACTTC
d_call: TRBD2
v_call: TRBV27
j_call: TRBJ2-7
clone_size: -

cdr3_aa: CASSFLAEFDEQFF
cdr3_nt: TGTGCCAGCAGTTTTCTAGCGGAGTTCGATGAGCAGTTCTTC
d_call: TRBD2
v_call: TRBV28
j_call: TRBJ2-1
clone_size: -

cdr3_aa: CASRQGYEQYF
cdr3_nt: TGTGCCAGCAGACAGGGGTACGAGCAGTACTTC
d_call: TRBD1
v_call: TRBV2
j_call: TRBJ2-7
clone_size: -

cdr3_aa: CAWSVGSGADTQYF
cdr3_nt: TGTGCCTGGAGTGTAGGCTCGGGCGCAGATACGCAGTATTTT
d_call: -
v_call: TRBV30
j_call: TRBJ2-3
clone_size: -

cdr3_aa: CASSVAGEPNTEAFF
cdr3_nt: TGTGCCAGCAGCGTAGCAGGGGAACCGAACACTGAAGCTTTCTTT
d_call: -
v_call: TRBV9
j_call: TRBJ1-1
clone_size: -

cdr3_aa: CASSQEIGVGGAFF
cdr3_nt: TGTGCCAGCAGCCAAGAAATAGGTGTTGGGGGAGCTTTCTTT
d_call: -
v_call: TRBV4-2
j_call: TRBJ1-1
clone_size: -

cdr3_aa: CASSLFSTGNTEAFF
cdr3_nt: TGTGCCAGCAGCTTGTTCTCGACAGGGAACACTGAAGCTTTCTTT
d_call: -
v_call: TRBV11-1
j_call: TRBJ1-1
clone_size: -

cdr3_aa: CASSPYNSPLHF
cdr3_nt: TGTGCCAGCAGCCCATATAATTCACCCCTCCACTTT
d_call: -
v_call: TRBV27
j_call: TRBJ1-6
clone_size: once

cdr3_aa: CASGPRQGYYGYTF
cdr3_nt: TGTGCCAGCGGTCCGAGACAGGGTTACTATGGCTACACCTTC
d_call: TRBD1
v_call: TRBV2
j_call: TRBJ1-2
clone_size: -

cdr3_aa: CASSLGGAGGREQYF
cdr3_nt: TGTGCCAGCAGCTTGGGAGGGGCAGGGGGGCGCGAGCAGTACTTC
d_call: -
v_call: TRBV5-6
j_call: TRBJ2-7
clone_size: few

cdr3_aa: CASKRGTEAFF
cdr3_nt: TGCGCCAGCAAACGGGGGACTGAAGCTTTCTTT
d_call: -
v_call: TRBV5-1
j_call: TRBJ1-1
clone_size: -

cdr3_aa: CASSFQGSYNSPLHF
cdr3_nt: TGCGCCAGCAGCTTTCAGGGGTCCTATAATTCACCCCTCCACTTT
d_call: -
v_call: TRBV5-1
j_call: TRBJ1-6
clone_size: -

cdr3_aa: CASSFLTGINEKLFF
cdr3_nt: TGCGCCAGCAGCTTTCTAACAGGGATTAATGAAAAACTGTTTTTT
d_call: -
v_call: TRBV5-1
j_call: TRBJ1-4
clone_size: -

cdr3_aa: CATSLDPNTEAFF
cdr3_nt: TGTGCCACCAGCTTGGACCCGAACACTGAAGCTTTCTTT
d_call: -
v_call: TRBV15
j_call: TRBJ1-1
clone_size: -

cdr3_aa: CASSSGLSLEAWGYTF
cdr3_nt: TGCGCCAGCAGCTCGGGACTTTCATTGGAAGCGTGGGGCTACACCTTC
d_call: -
v_call: TRBV5-1
j_call: TRBJ1-2
clone_size: -

cdr3_aa: CASSVDNIFTDTQYF
cdr3_nt: TGTGCCAGCAGCGTAGACAACATATTCACAGATACGCAGTATTTT
d_call: -
v_call: TRBV9
j_call: TRBJ2-3
clone_size: once

cdr3_aa: CASSAGNGRGTQYF
cdr3_nt: TGTGCCAGCAGCGCAGGGAACGGGAGGGGTACGCAGTATTTT
d_call: TRBD2
v_call: TRBV11-2
j_call: TRBJ2-3
clone_size: -

cdr3_aa: CASSAQGGRRYNEQFF
cdr3_nt: TGTGCCAGCAGCGCCCAGGGGGGCCGGAGGTACAATGAGCAGTTCTTC
d_call: -
v_call: TRBV9
j_call: TRBJ2-1
clone_size: -

cdr3_aa: CSAGPQPQHF
cdr3_nt: TGCAGTGCTGGACCTCAGCCCCAGCATTTT
d_call: -
v_call: TRBV20-1
j_call: TRBJ1-5
clone_size: few